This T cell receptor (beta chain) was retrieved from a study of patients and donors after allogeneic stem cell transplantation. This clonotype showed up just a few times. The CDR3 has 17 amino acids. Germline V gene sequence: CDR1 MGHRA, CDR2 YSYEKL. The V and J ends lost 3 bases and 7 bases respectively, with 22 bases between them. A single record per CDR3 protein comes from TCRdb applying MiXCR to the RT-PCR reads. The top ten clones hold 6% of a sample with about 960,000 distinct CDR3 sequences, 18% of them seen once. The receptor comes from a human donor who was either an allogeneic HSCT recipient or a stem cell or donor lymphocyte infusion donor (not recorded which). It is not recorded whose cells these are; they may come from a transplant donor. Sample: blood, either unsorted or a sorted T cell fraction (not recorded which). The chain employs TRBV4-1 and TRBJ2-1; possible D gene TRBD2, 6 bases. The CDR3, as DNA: TGCGCCAGCAGCCATCCACCGGTCAGCGGGTACTTTAATGAGCAGTTCTTC. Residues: CASSHPPVSGYFNEQFF.